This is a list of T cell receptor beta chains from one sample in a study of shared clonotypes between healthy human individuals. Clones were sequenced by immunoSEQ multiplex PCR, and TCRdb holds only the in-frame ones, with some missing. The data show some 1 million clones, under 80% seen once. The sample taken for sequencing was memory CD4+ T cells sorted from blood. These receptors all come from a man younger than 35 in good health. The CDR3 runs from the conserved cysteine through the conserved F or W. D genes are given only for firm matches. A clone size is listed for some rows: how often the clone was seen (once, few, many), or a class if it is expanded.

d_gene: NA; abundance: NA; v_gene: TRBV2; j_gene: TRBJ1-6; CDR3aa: CASSTRGGRDNSPLHF; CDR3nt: TGTGCCAGCAGCACCCGCGGGGGCAGGGATAATTCACCCCTCCACTTT
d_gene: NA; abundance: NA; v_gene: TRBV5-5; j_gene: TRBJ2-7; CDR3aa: CASSFLGVIPYEQYF; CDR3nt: TGTGCCAGCAGCTTCTTAGGGGTGATTCCCTACGAGCAGTACTTC
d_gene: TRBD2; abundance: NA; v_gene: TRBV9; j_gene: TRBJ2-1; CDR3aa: CASSVESGRGNEQFF; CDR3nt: TGTGCCAGCAGCGTAGAAAGCGGGAGGGGGAATGAGCAGTTCTTC
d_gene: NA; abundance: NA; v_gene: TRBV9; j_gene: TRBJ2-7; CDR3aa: CASSVGEGIYPYEQYF; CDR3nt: TGTGCCAGCAGCGTAGGAGAGGGGATATACCCCTACGAGCAGTACTTC
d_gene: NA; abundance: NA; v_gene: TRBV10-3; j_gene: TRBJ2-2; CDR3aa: CAISETRATGELFF; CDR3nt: TGTGCCATCAGTGAGACAAGGGCCACCGGGGAGCTGTTTTTT
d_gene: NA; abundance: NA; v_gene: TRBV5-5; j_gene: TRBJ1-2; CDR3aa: CASSLTTGSPGGYTF; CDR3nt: TGTGCCAGCAGCCTCACCACAGGGTCTCCGGGTGGCTACACCTTC
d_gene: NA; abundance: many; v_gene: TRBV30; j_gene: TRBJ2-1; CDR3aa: CAWSFRGNEQFF; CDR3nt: TGTGCCTGGAGTTTTAGGGGCAATGAGCAGTTCTTC
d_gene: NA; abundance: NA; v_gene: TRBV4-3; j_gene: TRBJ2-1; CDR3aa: CASSQAKSSYNEQFF; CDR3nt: TGCGCCAGCAGCCAAGCGAAGAGCTCCTACAATGAGCAGTTCTTC
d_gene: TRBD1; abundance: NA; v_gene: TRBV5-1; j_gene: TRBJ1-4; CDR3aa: CASSWRQGKLFF; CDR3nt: TGCGCCAGCAGCTGGAGACAGGGAAAACTGTTTTTT
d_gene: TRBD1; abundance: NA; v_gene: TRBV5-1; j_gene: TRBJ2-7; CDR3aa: CASREGTVSSYEQYF; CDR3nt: TGCGCCAGCAGGGAAGGGACAGTTAGCTCCTACGAGCAGTACTTC
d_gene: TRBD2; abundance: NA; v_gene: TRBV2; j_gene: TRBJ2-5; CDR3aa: CASSEGGGLGQETQYF; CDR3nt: TGTGCCAGCAGTGAGGGCGGGGGGCTTGGCCAAGAGACCCAGTACTTC
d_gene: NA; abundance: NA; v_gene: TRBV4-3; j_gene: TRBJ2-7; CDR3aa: CASSQARQSSYEQYF; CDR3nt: TGCGCCAGCAGCCAAGCCCGGCAGTCGAGCTACGAGCAGTACTTC
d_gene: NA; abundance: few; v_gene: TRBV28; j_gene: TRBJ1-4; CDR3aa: CATGGRAGEKLFF; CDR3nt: TGTGCCACTGGGGGCAGGGCGGGGGAAAAACTGTTTTTT
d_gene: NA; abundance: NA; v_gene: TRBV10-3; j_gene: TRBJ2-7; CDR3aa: CAIRDGVPYEQYF; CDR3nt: TGTGCCATCAGGGACGGGGTCCCCTACGAGCAGTACTTC
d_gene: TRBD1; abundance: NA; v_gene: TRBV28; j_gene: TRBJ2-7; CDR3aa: CASSSPGQGAREQYF; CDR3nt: TGTGCCAGCAGCTCTCCGGGACAGGGGGCGCGAGAGCAGTACTTC
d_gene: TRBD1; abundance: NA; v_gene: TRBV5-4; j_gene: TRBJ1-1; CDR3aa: CASSLGTGFPEAFF; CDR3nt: TGTGCCAGCAGCTTAGGGACAGGGTTCCCTGAAGCTTTCTTT
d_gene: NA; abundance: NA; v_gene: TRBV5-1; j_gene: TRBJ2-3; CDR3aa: CASSSSGGTSTDTQYF; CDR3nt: TGCGCCAGCAGCTCCTCAGGAGGGACTAGCACAGATACGCAGTATTTT
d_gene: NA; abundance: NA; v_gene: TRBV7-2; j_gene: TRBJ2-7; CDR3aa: CASSLTGKRADEQYF; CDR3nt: TGTGCCAGCAGCTTGACGGGGAAGAGGGCCGACGAGCAGTACTTC
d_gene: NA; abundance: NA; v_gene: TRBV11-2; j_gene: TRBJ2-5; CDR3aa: CASSLERQSETQYF; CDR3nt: TGTGCCAGCAGCTTAGAGAGACAGTCTGAGACCCAGTACTTC
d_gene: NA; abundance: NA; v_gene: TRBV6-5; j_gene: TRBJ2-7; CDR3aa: CASSYSSGEQYF; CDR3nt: TGTGCCAGCAGTTACTCCAGCGGGGAGCAGTACTTC